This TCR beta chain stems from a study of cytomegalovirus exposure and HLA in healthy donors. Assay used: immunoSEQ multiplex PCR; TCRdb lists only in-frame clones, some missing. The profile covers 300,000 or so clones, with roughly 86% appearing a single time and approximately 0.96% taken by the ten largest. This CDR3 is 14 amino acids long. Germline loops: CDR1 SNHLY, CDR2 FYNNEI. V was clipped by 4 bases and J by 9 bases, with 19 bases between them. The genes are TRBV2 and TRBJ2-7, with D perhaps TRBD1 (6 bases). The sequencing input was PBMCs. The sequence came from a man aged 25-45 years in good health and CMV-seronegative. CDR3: CASSVRDQGKVQYF. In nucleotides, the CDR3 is TGTGCCAGCAGTGTCAGGGACCAGGGGAAGGTGCAGTACTTC.